The clone carrying this T cell receptor beta chain was detected ten times or more. What it binds is unknown. This specimen comes from a study of T cells in Graves' hyperthyroidism and ophthalmopathy. No progression to ophthalmopathy during 18 months of follow-up defined stable disease. Not enrolled were patients with uncontrolled infection, other autoimmune disease, pregnancy or lactation. Around 9.8 ml fresh peripheral blood yielded the PBMCs. Overall study findings and caveats: Most clonotypes that expanded in the thyroid above 0.001 also showed up in blood.

TCR beta CDR3 regions were amplified from RNA. TCR CDR3 regions were first amplified by RT-PCR with HTBI primers. TCRdb used MiXCR to reprocess the multiplex PCR reads, holding one entry per CDR3 protein. The top ten hold around 18% of the sample, which has under 700,000 distinct CDR3 sequences, around 17% seen once. The germline CDR1 and CDR2 sequences are SGHRS and YFSETQ. This CDR3 is built from 15 residues. Trimming pared 4 bases from V and 5 bases from J, leaving 18 bases between. The clonotype was recovered from a woman under 30 with Graves' hyperthyroidism. The chain couples TRBV5-1 to TRBJ2-5, with D possibly being TRBD1 (6 bases). The sample was blood. This CDR3 reads CASSLGFLGAETQYF. DNA for the CDR3: TGCGCCAGCAGCCTTGGGTTTCTGGGGGCGGAGACCCAGTACTTC.